The 32 T cell receptor beta chains reported below all come from one sample, sequenced in a study of breast tumors, draining lymph nodes, adjacent tissues (dated by TCRdb to 2016 to 2017). The receptor library was made with multiplex PCR. Instrument used: Illumina HiSeq 2000. TCRdb passed the public sequencing reads through fastp at Q25 and MiXCR, retaining productive beta sequences. Each entry is one CDR3 protein sequence, shown with its most common DNA and genes. The sample table contains roughly 11,000 distinct CDR3 sequences; only one count was recorded for 50% to 60% of them. 35% to 45% of the sample goes to the ten largest clones. Sequencing was carried out using breast tumor tissue. Receptor source: a female donor with breast cancer. Some clones in this sample may be carry-over from other donors' samples.

The chain links TRBV7-9 to TRBJ1-6; D remains unclear. Germline-derived CDR1 and CDR2 are SEHNR and FQNEAQ (reference sequence). With 5 bases removed from V and 9 bases from J, the gap between germline ends came to 14 bases. The CDR3 sequence is 14 residues long. The CDR3 DNA follows: TGTGCCAGCAGCCGAGACTCGGACCCTTCACCCCTCCACTTT. Translation: CASSRDSDPSPLHF. The full variable domain, completed using reference TRBV7-9 and TRBJ1-6, is DTGVSQNPRHKITKRGQNVTFRCDPISEHNRLYWYRQTLGQGPEFLTYFQNEAQLEKSRLLSDRFSAERPKGSFSTLEIQRTEQGDSAMYLCASSRDSDPSPLHFGNGTRLTVT.

On this clonotype itself: A read error is possible here, since a much larger clone lies one base away. The rearrangement joins TRBV9 to TRBJ2-2; tentatively, D is TRBD1 or TRBD2 (6 bases each). The CDR3 is 17 residues long. Germline V gene sequence: CDR1 SGDLS, CDR2 YYNGEE. The V gene lost 4 bases and the J gene lost 5 bases, with 21 bases spanning the gap. The CDR3 DNA is TGTGCCAGCAGCATCCCCCCCGGGGGCGCCGAAACCGGGGAGCTGTTTTTT. Residues: CASSIPPGGAETGELFF.

This clonotype was counted between two and nine times. The chain recombines TRBV3-1 with TRBJ2-7; D not resolved. The germline CDR1 and CDR2 sequences are LGHDT and YNNKEL (reference sequence). CDR3 length: 13 residues. V shed 0 bases and J shed 3 bases, with 6 bases lying between them. Written as DNA, the CDR3 is TGTGCCAGCAGCCAAGAGTACTTCTACGAGCAGTACTTC. Protein sequence: CASSQEYFYEQYF.

This clonotype was observed at least ten times. The V gene is TRBV7-9, the J gene TRBJ2-1; the D gene could be TRBD1 or TRBD2 (5 bases each). The V end was cut by 1 base, the J end by 7 bases, with 17 bases between. CDR3 length: 16 residues. Germline V lookup: CDR1 SEHNR, CDR2 FQNEAQ (reference sequence). In DNA, the CDR3 is TGTGCCAGCAGCTTAGATGGGGGAGTGAAGGGAAATGAGCAGTTCTTC. Its translation: CASSLDGGVKGNEQFF.

This chain uses TRBV19 with TRBJ2-1; D is perhaps TRBD1 or TRBD2 (5 bases each). The CDR3 is 12 amino acids. The V and J ends lost 3 bases and 5 bases respectively, with 5 bases between them. The germline gives CDR1 LNHDA, CDR2 SQIVND (reference sequence). The CDR3 DNA reads TGTGCCAGTAGTATGGGGGACAATGAGCAGTTCTTC. Protein product: CASSMGDNEQFF.

The chain is built from TRBV12-3 or TRBV12-4 and TRBJ2-3, with TRBD2 as a possible D gene (7 bases). CDR3 length: 15 residues. The V end lost 8 bases, the J end lost 2 bases, and 17 bases lay between the germline ends. The CDR3 DNA is TGTGCCAGCCGGACTCCGGGGGGCAACACAGATACGCAGTATTTT. Protein product: CASRTPGGNTDTQYF.

The chain recombines TRBV10-3 with TRBJ2-7; 10 nucleotides line up with TRBD2. This CDR3 has 14 residues. CDR1 and CDR2 (germline): ENHRY, SYGVKD. Trimming cost V 7 bases and J 1 base; bases outside gene matches: 4. The CDR3 coding sequence is TGTGCCATCACCAAGGGACTAGCGTCCTACGAGCAGTACTTC. Translating gives CAITKGLASYEQYF.

The rearrangement uses TRBV12-5 and TRBJ1-3, with D tentatively TRBD1 (5 bases). The CDR3 contains 16 residues. V was clipped by 1 base and J by 0 bases, with 10 bases between them. Germline V CDR1 and CDR2: LGHNT, FRNRAP. CDR3 nucleotides: TGTGCTAGTGGTTTGGGGGGGGAGGGCTCTGGAAACACCATATATTTT. Its protein product is CASGLGGEGSGNTIYF.

Worth noting for this clonotype: A much larger clone differs from this one at a single base, so this may be a read error. The V and J genes are TRBV7-2 and TRBJ1-6; 9 bases agree with TRBD1. The CDR3 extends over 16 amino acids. Germline CDR1 SGHTA, CDR2 FQGNSA. CDR3 DNA: TGTGCCAGCAGCTTAGCGCAAGACAGGGGGGGATCACCCCTCCCCTTT. This sequence encodes CASSLAQDRGGSPLPF.

V gene TRBV24-1 combines with J gene TRBJ1-2; D call uncertain. The CDR3 totals 14 residues. The germline CDR1 and CDR2 sequences are KGHDR and SFDVKD. Trimming removed 0 bases at V and 6 bases at J, with 10 bases between. CDR3 protein: CATSDLGRVDGYTF. Here the CDR3 DNA reads TGTGCCACCAGTGATTTGGGACGGGTGGATGGCTACACCTTC.

Comment on this clonotype: This is likely a read error, given that the CDR3 carries no conserved phenylalanine or tryptophan at its end. This chain joins TRBV24-1 and TRBJ2-1; 8 bases fit TRBD1. J was trimmed by 4 bases and V by 4 bases; bases with no gene match: 5. CDR3 length: 15 amino acids. Germline loops: CDR1 KGHDR, CDR2 SFDVKD. CDR3 protein: CATSDPYRGYNEQFL. Here the CDR3 DNA reads TGTGCCACCAGTGACCCTTACAGGGGGTACAATGAGCAGTTCCTC.

The chain uses TRBV7-9 and TRBJ2-7; 8 bases are a match to TRBD2. Germline V gene sequence: CDR1 SEHNR, CDR2 FQNEAQ (reference sequence). With 5 bases clipped from V and 5 bases from J, the junction kept 14 bases outside the gene matches. This CDR3 is built from 16 residues. The CDR3: CASSGGGGRLPHEQYF. CDR3 sequence (DNA): TGTGCCAGCAGCGGCGGAGGCGGGAGGCTGCCCCACGAGCAGTACTTC.

Note on this clonotype: The germline gene is not matched at one end of the junction; a read error may be the cause. This chain connects TRBV7-8 to TRBJ2-7; D not certain. The CDR3 runs 13 residues. CDR1 is SGHVS, CDR2 FQNEAQ, per germline. The CDR3 reads CASGLGPGYEQCF. As DNA, the CDR3 is TGTGCCAGCGGCTTAGGGCCGGGCTACGAGCAGTGCTTC.

The V gene is TRBV20-1, the J gene TRBJ1-2; D not resolved. V was cut by 5 bases and J by 1 base, with 11 bases left in between. CDR1 and CDR2 (germline): DFQATT, SNEGSKA (reference sequence). CDR3 length: 13 residues. Here the CDR3 reads CSARRLNNYGYTF. In DNA form, the CDR3 reads TGCAGTGCTCGTCGCCTAAATAACTATGGCTACACCTTC.

The chain has TRBV12-3 or TRBV12-4 and TRBJ2-1; 7 bases are a match to TRBD2. This CDR3 is built from 15 residues. V lost 6 bases, J lost 7 bases, and 12 bases stayed unmatched. As DNA, the CDR3 is TGTGCCAGCAGCCCACCCCAGACTAGCCTAAATGAGCAGTTCTTC. Translated, it gives CASSPPQTSLNEQFF.

The DNA for the CDR3 is TGTGCCAGCAGTTATGGACAGGGGAGGAACTATGGCTACACCTTC. Translating it yields CASSYGQGRNYGYTF. The chain couples TRBV6-6 to TRBJ1-2; 9 bases map to TRBD1. The CDR3 loop spans 15 amino acids. Germline V CDR1 and CDR2: MNHNY, SVGAGI (reference sequence). Losses at the gene ends were 3 bases for V and 2 bases for J; bases not matched to a gene: 4.

The chain has TRBV6-1 and TRBJ1-5, with unresolved D. The V and J ends lost 5 bases and 7 bases respectively, with 18 bases between them. Germline V gene data show CDR1 as MNHNS and CDR2 as SASEGT. The CDR3 totals 15 residues. This chain's CDR3 is CASSPFAGGPQPQHF. As DNA, the CDR3 is TGTGCCAGCAGTCCTTTTGCAGGTGGGCCACAGCCCCAGCATTTT.

The chain couples TRBV24-1 to TRBJ2-3; D gene ambiguous. There are 15 residues in the CDR3. The V gene's germline CDR1 is KGHDR and CDR2 SFDVKD. V was cut by 1 base and J by 6 bases, with 13 bases left in between. The CDR3 loop is CATSDLTDRRDTQYF. The CDR3 DNA is TGTGCCACCAGTGATTTAACCGACCGCCGCGATACGCAGTATTTT.

The V gene is TRBV12-3 or TRBV12-4, the J gene TRBJ2-5, with a weak D call TRBD1 (6 bases). The V gene lost 3 bases and the J gene lost 5 bases, with 16 bases spanning the gap. The CDR3 is 15 residues long. The CDR3 bases are TGTGCCAGCAGTTTTGTTCAGGGGCTAATGGAGACCCAGTACTTC. Translation: CASSFVQGLMETQYF.

This clonotype was detected many times. A much larger clone differs by one base, so this may be a read error. The CDR3 sequence is CSARMASGGATQYF. In nucleotides, the CDR3 is TGCAGTGCTAGAATGGCTAGCGGGGGAGCGACCCAGTACTTC. V usage is TRBV20-1 and J usage is TRBJ2-5; 10 bases line up with TRBD2. This CDR3 has 14 amino acids. Germline values: CDR1 DFQATT, CDR2 SNEGSKA (reference sequence). V was clipped by 2 bases and J by 7 bases; unmatched bases: 7.

The table lists this clonotype with a count of one. The chain couples TRBV20-1 to TRBJ2-7; D is ambiguous. V lost 0 bases and J lost 4, with 10 bases in between. The CDR3 length is 13 residues. CDR1 and CDR2 from the germline V gene are DFQATT and SNEGSKA (reference sequence). The CDR3 DNA is TGCAGTGCTAGAGATAGCCACGAGTACGAGCAGTACTTC. It is translated as CSARDSHEYEQYF.

This chain uses TRBV3-1 with TRBJ2-1; D is uncertain. The CDR3 covers 15 residues. CDR1 and CDR2 (germline): LGHDT, YNNKEL (reference sequence). Between the trimmed V and J ends, which lost 0 bases and 0 bases, there was a span of 6 bases. The CDR3 coding sequence is TGTGCCAGCAGCCAAGACCTGAGCTCCTACAATGAGCAGTTCTTC. Translated, it gives CASSQDLSSYNEQFF.

This clonotype turned up a few times. This chain's CDR3 is CSASSRNYEQYF. CDR3 DNA: TGCAGTGCTAGTTCCCGAAACTACGAGCAGTACTTC. J is TRBJ2-7 and V is TRBV20-1; D is undetermined. This CDR3 has 12 amino acids. The V gene's germline CDR1 is DFQATT and CDR2 SNEGSKA (reference sequence). Trimming cost V 3 bases and J 3 bases, with 9 bases left between them.

The chain links TRBV29-1 to TRBJ2-3; D gene uncertain. The ends were cut back, 6 bases at V and 5 bases at J, with 6 bases in the middle. CDR1 and CDR2 from the germline V gene are SQVTM and ANQGSEA. The CDR3 length is 10 residues. The CDR3 DNA reads as TGCAGCGTCGGAGAAGATACGCAGTATTTT. Translated, it gives CSVGEDTQYF.

This clonotype came up many times. The genes are TRBV6-5 and TRBJ1-1; 7 positions agree with TRBD1. Germline V CDR1 and CDR2: MNHEY, SVGAGI. CDR3 length equals 14 residues. J gave up 7 bases and V 7 bases, and 12 bases lay outside the gene matches. The CDR3 DNA sequence: TGTGCCAGCACTAAAAACGGGGGACAGAGTGAAGCTTTCTTT. Protein product: CASTKNGGQSEAFF.

The CDR3 sequence: CSASGRVYNEQFF. CDR3 coding DNA: TGCAGTGCTAGCGGGAGGGTTTACAATGAGCAGTTCTTC. V and J are TRBV20-1 and TRBJ2-1; 8 positions agree with TRBD2. The CDR3 runs 13 residues. From germline, CDR1 is DFQATT and CDR2 SNEGSKA (reference sequence). The V gene end was trimmed by 3 bases and the J gene end by 4 bases; junction bases not matched to a gene: 2.

This clonotype was detected only a few times. CDR3 nucleotide sequence: TGTGCCAGCAGCCCCCCTAACAATGAGCAGTTCTTC. It is translated as CASSPPNNEQFF. The gene calls are TRBV7-8 and TRBJ2-1, with unresolved D. The germline CDR1 and CDR2 sequences are SGHVS and FQNEAQ. CDR3 length: 12 amino acids. The germline V and J ends were trimmed by 5 bases and 5 bases, with 7 bases remaining between them.

This clonotype is medium-sized in the sample. The genes are TRBV9 and TRBJ1-6, with D perhaps matching TRBD1 (5 bases). Germline assignment: CDR1 SGDLS and CDR2 YYNGEE. The CDR3 consists of 14 residues. V was shortened by 4 bases and J by 9 bases, with 14 bases between the two germline ends. CDR3 residues: CASSPRQGISPLHF. CDR3 DNA: TGTGCCAGCAGCCCTCGTCAGGGAATTTCACCCCTCCACTTT.

By sample fraction, this clonotype is medium-sized. The chain couples TRBV28 to TRBJ2-3, with 8 bases aligning to TRBD2. This CDR3 region has 18 residues. Germline V CDR1 and CDR2: MDHEN, SYDVKM. V lost 5 bases and J lost 2; bases outside the gene matches: 15. CDR3 nucleotide sequence: TGTGCCAGCAGTCCACTCATCGGGGGGGCCCCCCCCACAGATACGCAGTATTTT. Its protein product is CASSPLIGGAPPTDTQYF.

This CDR3 is CASDRAGNTIYF. The DNA of the CDR3 is TGTGCCAGCGACAGGGCTGGAAACACCATATATTTT. The V and J genes are TRBV7-9 and TRBJ1-3; 7 bases align to TRBD1. The V gene end was trimmed by 8 bases and the J gene end by 2 bases; junction bases not matched to a gene: 0. CDR3 size: 12 residues. Germline V gives CDR1 SEHNR, CDR2 FQNEAQ (reference sequence).

The chain has TRBV13 and TRBJ2-7, with a weak D call TRBD2 (6 bases). CDR3 length: 13 residues. The germline V and J ends were trimmed by 5 bases and 3 bases, with 11 bases remaining between them. Germline CDR1 and CDR2: PRHDT and FYEKMQ (reference sequence). The CDR3 nucleotides read TGTGCCAGCAGCCCCTGGGGGGTCTACGAGCAGTACTTC. Amino acid sequence: CASSPWGVYEQYF.

V and J are TRBV9 and TRBJ2-3; a possible D gene is TRBD1 (6 bases). V lost 0 bases and J lost 2, with 10 bases in between. Germline V lookup: CDR1 SGDLS, CDR2 YYNGEE. This CDR3 comprises 15 residues. In DNA, the CDR3 is TGTGCCAGCAGCGTAGGGACAGTTTACACAGATACGCAGTATTTT. Translation: CASSVGTVYTDTQYF.